Below are 3 T cell receptor beta chains sequenced from a single sample in a study of blood T cell repertoires in COVID-19. The method was immunoSEQ multiplex PCR; TCRdb's version includes in-frame clones alone and lacks a portion of them. Among roughly 150,000 clones, 80% were seen once, and the ten largest hold more than 3%. Sequenced input: PBMCs or T cells enriched from blood (not recorded which). These receptor sequences come from a woman aged 60-70 years who had recovered from COVID-19.

This clone was counted many times. The chain carries TRBV27 and TRBJ2-7; 8 bases agree with TRBD1. Germline CDR1 and CDR2: MNHEY and SMNVEV (reference sequence). The CDR3 has 16 amino acids. The trim removed 4 bases at V and 2 bases at J, leaving 10 bases unmatched. The CDR3 sequence: CASSSKRTGNPYEQYF. CDR3 coding DNA: TGTGCCAGCAGTTCCAAACGGACAGGGAATCCCTACGAGCAGTACTTC.

With respect to this clone: Its ends do not fully match the called genes, so a read error is possible. In DNA form, the CDR3 reads TGTGCCAGCAGCCCGGCTAATCTAGCGGGGGGGCGTCAAGCGACCCAGTACTTC. This sequence encodes CASSPANLAGGRQATQYF. V and J are TRBV7-2 and TRBJ2-5, with TRBD2 identical over 12 bases. The CDR3 contains 18 residues. The V gene's germline CDR1 is SGHTA and CDR2 FQGNSA.

CDR3 sequence (DNA): TGCGCCAGCAGCTTGGAGGGGGCGGGAAACATTCAGTACTTC. It codes for CASSLEGAGNIQYF. The chain is built from TRBV5-1 and TRBJ2-4; TRBD1 matches 7 bases. The CDR3 sequence is 14 residues long. With V trimmed by 0 bases and J by 6 bases, 3 bases remained unmatched. Germline V lookup: CDR1 SGHRS, CDR2 YFSETQ.